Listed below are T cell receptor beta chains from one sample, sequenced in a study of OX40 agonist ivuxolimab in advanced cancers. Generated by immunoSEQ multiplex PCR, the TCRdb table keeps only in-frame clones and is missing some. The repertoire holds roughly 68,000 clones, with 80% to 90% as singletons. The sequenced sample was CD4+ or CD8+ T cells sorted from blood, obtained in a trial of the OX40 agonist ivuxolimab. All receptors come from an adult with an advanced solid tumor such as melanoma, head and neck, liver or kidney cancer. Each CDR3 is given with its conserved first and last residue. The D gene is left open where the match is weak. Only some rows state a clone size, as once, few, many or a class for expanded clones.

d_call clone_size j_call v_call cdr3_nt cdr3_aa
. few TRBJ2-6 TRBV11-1 TGTGCCAGCAGCTTAGCCTTTGCACCTAACTCTGGGGCCAACGTCCTGACTTTC CASSLAFAPNSGANVLTF
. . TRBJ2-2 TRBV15 TGTGCCACCAGCAGAGATCGGGGCAGTTCGAACACCGGGGAGCTGTTTTTT CATSRDRGSSNTGELFF
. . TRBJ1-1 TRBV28 TGTGCCAGCAGTTCCGGGTTATATACTGAAGCTTTCTTT CASSSGLYTEAFF
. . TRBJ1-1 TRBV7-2 TGTGCCAGCAGCTTCATCCAGGGATACACTGAAGCTTTCTTT CASSFIQGYTEAFF
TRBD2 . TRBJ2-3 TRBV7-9 TGTGCCAGCAGTCCTGGGACTAGCGGGCTGGTTGATACGCAGTATTTT CASSPGTSGLVDTQYF
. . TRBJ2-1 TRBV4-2 TGTGCCAGCAGCCCGTCGCTCGGGGCCGCGTACAATGAGCAGTTCTTC CASSPSLGAAYNEQFF
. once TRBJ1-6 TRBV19 TGTGCCAGTAGTAGACAGTATAATTCACCCCTCCACTTT CASSRQYNSPLHF
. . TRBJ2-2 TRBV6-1 TGTGCCAGCAGTGAAACGATCACCGGGGAGCTGTTTTTT CASSETITGELFF
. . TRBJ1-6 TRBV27 TGTGCCAGCAGTTTATCCTCGGATAGGTATTCACCCCTCCACTTT CASSLSSDRYSPLHF
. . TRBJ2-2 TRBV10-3 TGTGCCATCAGTGTATCAACAGGGATAGCGGTCGGGGAGCTGTTTTTT CAISVSTGIAVGELFF
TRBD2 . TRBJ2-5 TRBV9 TGTGCCAGCAGCGTAGCACCTAGCGGGGGAGGTCAGGAGACCCAGTACTTC CASSVAPSGGGQETQYF
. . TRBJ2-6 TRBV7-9 TGTGCCACCAGACAGGCTGGGGCCAACGTCCTGACTTTC CATRQAGANVLTF
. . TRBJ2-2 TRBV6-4 TGTGCCAGCAGTGACTCCCACTTGGCCGGGGAGCTGTTTTTT CASSDSHLAGELFF
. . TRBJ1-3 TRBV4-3 TGCGCCAGCAGCCAAGAAGCCCCAGGTCACTCTGGAAACACCATATATTTT CASSQEAPGHSGNTIYF
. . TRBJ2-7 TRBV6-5 TGTGCCAGCAGTTCCCGACCGTCGTTCTACGAGCAGTACTTC CASSSRPSFYEQYF
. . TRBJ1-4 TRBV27 TGTGCCAGCAGTCAAGGGTTGGGGCCAAGGACTGAAAAACTGTTTTTT CASSQGLGPRTEKLFF
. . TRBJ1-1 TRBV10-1 TGCGCCAGCATAGACAGCCACACTGAAGCTTTCTTT CASIDSHTEAFF
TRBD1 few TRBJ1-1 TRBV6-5 TGTGCCAGCAGTTCTCCGGGACAGGGGATTGAAGCTTTCTTT CASSSPGQGIEAFF
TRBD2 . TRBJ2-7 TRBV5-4 TGTGCCAGCAGCTTGGAACCTAGCGGGGGCTACGAGCAGTACTTC CASSLEPSGGYEQYF
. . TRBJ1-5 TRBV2 TGTGCCAGCAGCCCTGGCGGCACAGGGCGTCAGCCCCAGCATTTT CASSPGGTGRQPQHF
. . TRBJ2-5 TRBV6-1 TGTGCCAGCAGTGGCAGGACGAAGACCCAGTACTTC CASSGRTKTQYF
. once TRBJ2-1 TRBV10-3 TGTGCCATCAGTGAAGTGGGGACTGAGCAGTTCTTC CAISEVGTEQFF
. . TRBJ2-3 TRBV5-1 TGCGCCAGCAGCTTGACCTTAACAGAGTATACGCAGTATTTT CASSLTLTEYTQYF
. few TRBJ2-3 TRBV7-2 TGTGCCAGCAGCTCCGGCCCCACAGATACGCAGTATTTT CASSSGPTDTQYF
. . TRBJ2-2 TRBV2 TGTGCCAGCTCCCAACGCAGGGTGAACACCGGGGAGCTGTTTTTT CASSQRRVNTGELFF
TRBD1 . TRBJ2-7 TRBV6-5 TGTGCCAGCAGGGGGACAGAATCCTACGAGCAGTACTTC CASRGTESYEQYF
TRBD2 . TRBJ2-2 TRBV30 TGTGCCTGGAGTGGAAAAGCGGGGGGCCCCACCGGGGAGCTGTTTTTT CAWSGKAGGPTGELFF
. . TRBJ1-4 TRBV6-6 TGTGCCCACCGACCAGGATCTAATGAAAAACTGTTTTTT CAHRPGSNEKLFF
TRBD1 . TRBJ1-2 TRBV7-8 TGTGCCAGCAGCTCCTTTTCAGGGGGCGGTGGCTACACCTTC CASSSFSGGGGYTF
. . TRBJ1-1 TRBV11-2 TGTGCCAGCAGTTTTAATAGAAACACTGAAGCTTTCTTT CASSFNRNTEAFF
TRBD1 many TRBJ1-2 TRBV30 TGTGCCTGGAGCCGGGACAGGGGTTATGGTTATGGCTACACCTTC CAWSRDRGYGYGYTF
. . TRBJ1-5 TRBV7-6 TGTGCCAGCAGCTTAGGGCAGGAGGGTCAGCCCCAGCATTTT CASSLGQEGQPQHF
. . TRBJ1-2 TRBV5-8 TGTGCCAGCAGCTTGGGGATACAGGGAAGTCCCAACTATGGCTACACCTTC CASSLGIQGSPNYGYTF
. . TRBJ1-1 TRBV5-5 TGTGCCAGCAGCTTAGGTGGCAGCCTGAACACTGAAGCTTTCTTT CASSLGGSLNTEAFF
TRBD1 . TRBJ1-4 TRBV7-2 TGTGCCAGCAGCCAAAAACCAGGGGGCCTTAATGAAAAACTGTTTTTT CASSQKPGGLNEKLFF
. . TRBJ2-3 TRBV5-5 TGTGCCAGCAGCTACGAGAGGGTAGATACGCAGTATTTT CASSYERVDTQYF
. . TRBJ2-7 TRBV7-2 TGTGCCAGCAGCTTTCAGGGAGCCTACGAGCAGTACTTC CASSFQGAYEQYF